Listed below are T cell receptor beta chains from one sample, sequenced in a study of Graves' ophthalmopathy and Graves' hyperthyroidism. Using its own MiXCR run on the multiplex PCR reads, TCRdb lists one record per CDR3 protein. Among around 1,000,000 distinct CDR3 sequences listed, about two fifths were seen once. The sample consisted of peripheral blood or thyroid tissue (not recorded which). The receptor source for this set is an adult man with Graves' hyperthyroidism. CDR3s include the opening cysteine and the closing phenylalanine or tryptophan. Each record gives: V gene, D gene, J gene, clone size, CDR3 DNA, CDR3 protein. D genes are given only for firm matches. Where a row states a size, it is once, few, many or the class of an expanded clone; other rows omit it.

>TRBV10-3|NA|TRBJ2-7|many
TGTGCCATCAGTGAGTCGAGTCAGGCGTTCTACGAGCAGTACTTC
CAISESSQAFYEQYF
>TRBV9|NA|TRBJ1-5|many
TGTGCCAGCAGCGTAGGGGGTAGCAATCAGCCCCAGCATTTT
CASSVGGSNQPQHF
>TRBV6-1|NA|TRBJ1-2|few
TGTGCCAGCAGTTACTCCACGGCGGGGGGCATGAATGGCTACACCTTC
CASSYSTAGGMNGYTF
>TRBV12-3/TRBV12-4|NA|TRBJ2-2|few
TGTGCCAGCAGTTTAGAACCAGGGAACGACGCGAACACCGGGGAGCTGTTTTTT
CASSLEPGNDANTGELFF
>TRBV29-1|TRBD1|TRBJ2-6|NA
TGCAGCTCCGGGACAGCGGCTGGGGCCAACGTCCTGACTTTC
CSSGTAAGANVLTF
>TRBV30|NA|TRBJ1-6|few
TGTGCCTGGAGTGTTGAGATAGGTTCACCCCTCCACTTT
CAWSVEIGSPLHF
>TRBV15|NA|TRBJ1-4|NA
TGTGCCACCAGCAGAGTTGGGGTGGCTGGCTATGAAAAACTGTTTTTT
CATSRVGVAGYEKLFF
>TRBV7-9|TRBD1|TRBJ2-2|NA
TGTGCCAGCAGCTTACTGCAGGGGGCTGTTACCGGGGAGCTGTTTTTT
CASSLLQGAVTGELFF
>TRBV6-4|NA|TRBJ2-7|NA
TGTGCCAGCAGGACCGTTCGGGACACCTCCTACGAGCAGTACTTC
CASRTVRDTSYEQYF
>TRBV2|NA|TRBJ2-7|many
TGTGCCAGCAAGGTCGAGACTACCACCGAGCAGTACTTC
CASKVETTTEQYF
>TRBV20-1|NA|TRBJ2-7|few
TGCAGTGCTAGCGGGGATTCTTCCTACGAGCAGTACTTC
CSASGDSSYEQYF
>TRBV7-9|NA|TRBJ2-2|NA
TGTGCCAGCAGCACCACAGGGTCTGGAAACACCGGGGAGCTGTTTTTT
CASSTTGSGNTGELFF
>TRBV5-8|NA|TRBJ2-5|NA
TGTGCCAGCAGTTTACGCCGGGACGGACAAGAGACCCAGTACTTC
CASSLRRDGQETQYF
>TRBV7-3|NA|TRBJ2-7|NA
TGTGCCAGCAGCTTCCTTAACTCCCACGAGCAGTACTTC
CASSFLNSHEQYF
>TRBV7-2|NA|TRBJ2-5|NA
TGTGCCAGCAGCTTAGAGGGTGCTAGGGACACCCAGTACTTC
CASSLEGARDTQYF
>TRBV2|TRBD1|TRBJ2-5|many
TGTGCCAGCACCTGGACAGGGGCGGGGGAGACCCAGTACTTC
CASTWTGAGETQYF
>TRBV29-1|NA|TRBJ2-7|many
TGCAGCGTTGTCCGAGAGGACGGTGCCTACGAGCAGTACTTC
CSVVREDGAYEQYF
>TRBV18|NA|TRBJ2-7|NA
TGTGCCAGCTCAACCATCGACAGTGACGAGCAGTACTTC
CASSTIDSDEQYF
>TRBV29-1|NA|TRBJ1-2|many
TGCAGCGTTGAGGGAAGGGGGGCGCGGGGCTACACCTTC
CSVEGRGARGYTF
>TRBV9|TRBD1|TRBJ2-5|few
TGTGCCAGCAGCGCCGGGACAGAATATCAAGAGACCCAGTACTTC
CASSAGTEYQETQYF
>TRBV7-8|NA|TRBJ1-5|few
TGTGCCAGCAGCTTAGCCACAGCGGGCATTCAGCCCCAGCATTTT
CASSLATAGIQPQHF
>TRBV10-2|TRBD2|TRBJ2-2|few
TGCGCCAGCAGAGGGACTACTGGTCCCGGGGAGCTGTTTTTT
CASRGTTGPGELFF
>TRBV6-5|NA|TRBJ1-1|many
TGTGCCACCTCATACGGAGAGGCGAACACTGAAGCTTTCTTT
CATSYGEANTEAFF
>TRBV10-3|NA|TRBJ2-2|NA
TGTGCCATCAGAGCGGCCGACACCGGGGAGCTGTTTTTT
CAIRAADTGELFF
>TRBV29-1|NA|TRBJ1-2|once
TGCAGCGCGGAAGAAAGGGACTATGGCTACACCTTC
CSAEERDYGYTF
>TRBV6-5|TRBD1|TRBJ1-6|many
TGTGCCAGCAGCCCGGGACAGGGCCTTACACCCCTCCACTTT
CASSPGQGLTPLHF
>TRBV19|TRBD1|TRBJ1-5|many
TGTGCCAGTAGCGGACAGGAGAATCAGCCCCAGCATTTT
CASSGQENQPQHF
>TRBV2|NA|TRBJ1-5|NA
TGTGCCAGCAGTGGTCAGCTAGGGGAGACCCAGCATTTT
CASSGQLGETQHF
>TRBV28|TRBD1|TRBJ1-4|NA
TGTGCCAGCAGTTCCCGACAGGGGAACCATGAAAAACTGTTTTTT
CASSSRQGNHEKLFF